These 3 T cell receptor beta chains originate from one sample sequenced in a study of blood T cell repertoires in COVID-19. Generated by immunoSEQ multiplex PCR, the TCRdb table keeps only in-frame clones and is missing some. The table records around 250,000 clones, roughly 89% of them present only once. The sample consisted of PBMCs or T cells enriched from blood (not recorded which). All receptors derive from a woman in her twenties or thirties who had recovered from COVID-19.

The CDR3 is CASSFQRGREKLFF. As DNA, the CDR3 is TGTGCCAGCAGTTTTCAGAGGGGGCGCGAAAAACTGTTTTTT. The chain is built from TRBV28 and TRBJ1-4; 7 bases agree with TRBD1. The CDR3 loop spans 14 amino acids. Germline V gene sequence: CDR1 MDHEN, CDR2 SYDVKM. V trimming: 3 bases; J trimming: 8 bases; junction bases outside the gene matches: 6.

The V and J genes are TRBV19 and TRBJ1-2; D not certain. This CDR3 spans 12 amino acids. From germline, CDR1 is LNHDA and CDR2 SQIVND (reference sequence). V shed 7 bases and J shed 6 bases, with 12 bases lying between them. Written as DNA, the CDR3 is TGTGCCAGTAAGGCCGGGGTTCATGGCTACACCTTC. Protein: CASKAGVHGYTF.

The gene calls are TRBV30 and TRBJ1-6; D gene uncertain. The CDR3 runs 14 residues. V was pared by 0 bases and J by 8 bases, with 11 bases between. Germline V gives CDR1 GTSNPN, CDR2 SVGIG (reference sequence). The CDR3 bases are TGTGCCTGGAGTGTCCGGGGTGGGGATTCACCCCTCCACTTT. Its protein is CAWSVRGGDSPLHF.